A selection of T cell receptor beta chains follows, all from one sample in a study of T cells in Graves' hyperthyroidism and ophthalmopathy. Via MiXCR, TCRdb re-called the multiplex PCR reads, giving one row per CDR3 protein. Of about 640,000 distinct CDR3 sequences listed, about a fifth were seen once; the top ten hold 34%. The specimen sequenced was blood. These receptors were taken from a young man with Graves' ophthalmopathy. CDR3s include the opening cysteine and the closing phenylalanine or tryptophan. A D gene is named only where the DNA matches it firmly. Clone size is not always given. Where it is, it says once, few, many or a class for expanded clones.

clone_size d_call j_call v_call cdr3_nt cdr3_aa
- TRBD2 TRBJ2-7 TRBV20-1 TGCAGTGCAGTTGGCGGGAGCCCGATCTACGAGCAGTACTTC CSAVGGSPIYEQYF
many TRBD2 TRBJ2-1 TRBV28 TGTGCCAGCAGTTCCTGGCGGGAGTCATATGAGCAGTTCTTC CASSSWRESYEQFF
- TRBD1 TRBJ1-2 TRBV20-1 TGCAGTGCTCGTACAGGGGGCGGCTATGGCTACACCTTC CSARTGGGYGYTF
- - TRBJ1-4 TRBV4-1 TGCGCCAGCAGCCAAGTTATAACGAGGGGACATCTTAATGAAAAACTGTTTTTT CASSQVITRGHLNEKLFF
many TRBD2 TRBJ2-3 TRBV20-1 TGCAGTGCTAGTGGGACTAGCGGGAGGGCCGCAGATACGCAGTATTTT CSASGTSGRAADTQYF
- TRBD2 TRBJ2-1 TRBV4-1 TGCGCCAGCAGCCAAGATCAACTAGCGGGAGGCTACAATGAGCAGTTCTTC CASSQDQLAGGYNEQFF
- - TRBJ2-3 TRBV5-1 TGCGCCAGCAGCTTGGAAAGGGAGACAGATACGCAGTATTTT CASSLERETDTQYF
- - TRBJ1-1 TRBV20-1 TGCAGTGCTAGTGATACTCGGGGGCTGAACACTGAAGCTTTCTTT CSASDTRGLNTEAFF
- - TRBJ1-3 TRBV6-1 TGTGCCAGCAGGACAGCCAGTTTCTCTGGAAACACCATATATTTT CASRTASFSGNTIYF
many TRBD1 TRBJ2-7 TRBV30 TGTGCCTGGAGTAGGACAGGGGAATACGAGCAGTACTTC CAWSRTGEYEQYF
- TRBD2 TRBJ2-2 TRBV7-8 TGTGCCAGCAGCTTCTTACTAGCGGAACACACCGGGGAGCTGTTTTTT CASSFLLAEHTGELFF
few TRBD2 TRBJ2-3 TRBV11-2 TGTGCCAGCAGGCCCCTTTCACTAGCGGGAGACACAGATACGCAGTATTTT CASRPLSLAGDTDTQYF
many - TRBJ2-5 TRBV12-3/TRBV12-4 TGTGCCAGCAGACCGGCGGGGGCGATTTTCCAAGAGACCCAGTACTTC CASRPAGAIFQETQYF
few - TRBJ2-5 TRBV20-1 TGCAGTGCTCCCCTGACAGGAGAAGAGACCCAGTACTTC CSAPLTGEETQYF
many - TRBJ2-1 TRBV30 TGTGCCTGGACCCCCCCGCCGTACAATGAGCAGTTCTTC CAWTPPPYNEQFF
- - TRBJ2-2 TRBV7-6 TGTGCCAGCAGCTTAGCGTGGTGGGGGCTGTTTTTT CASSLAWWGLFF
many - TRBJ2-7 TRBV13 TGTGCCAGCAGCTTAGGCCCCGTGAATCCTACTAGGCAGTACTTC CASSLGPVNPTRQYF
many - TRBJ2-7 TRBV18 TGTGCCAGCTCACCACAAAGCGGTTACTACGAGCAGTACTTC CASSPQSGYYEQYF
many - TRBJ2-1 TRBV7-8 TGTGCCAGCAACCTAGGGGGTATCGGCAATGAGCAGTTCTTC CASNLGGIGNEQFF
- TRBD2 TRBJ2-1 TRBV3-1 TGTGCCAGCAGCCCCATACCGGGACTAGCGGGAGGGTTTGCTAACAATGAGCAGTTCTTC CASSPIPGLAGGFANNEQFF
few TRBD2 TRBJ2-7 TRBV28 TGTGCCAGCAGTTTATGGCTAGCGGCAGTTTCCTACGAGCAGTACTTC CASSLWLAAVSYEQYF
- - TRBJ1-2 TRBV3-1 TGTGCCATTTTGGGGGGCTACACCTTC CAILGGYTF
- - TRBJ1-6 TRBV18 TGTGCCAGCTCACCAGGAGACGTCCGTTCACCCCTCCACTTT CASSPGDVRSPLHF
few - TRBJ2-7 TRBV19 TGTGCCAGTAGTATCGGGAGTTCCTACGAGCAGTACTTC CASSIGSSYEQYF
- TRBD2 TRBJ2-3 TRBV5-1 TGCGCCAGCAGCAAGGGACTAGGAGGCACAGGGTTGACAGATACGCAGTATTTT CASSKGLGGTGLTDTQYF
few - TRBJ2-5 TRBV15 TGTGCCACCGCCCCGGGGGGCTGGAAGACCCAGTACTTC CATAPGGWKTQYF
- - TRBJ1-5 TRBV6-6 TGTGCCAGCAGTTACTCGTGGAGCAATCAGCCCCAGCATTTT CASSYSWSNQPQHF
- - TRBJ1-2 TRBV30 TGTGCCTGGAGTGCAGGACCGGGGGGCTACACCTTC CAWSAGPGGYTF
many - TRBJ1-6 TRBV6-1 TGTGCCAGCAAAAAGGGGGGAGCTGATAATTCACCCCTCCACTTT CASKKGGADNSPLHF
- - TRBJ1-3 TRBV10-3 TGTGCCATCAGAGAGCAAGGGGCCCCTGGAAACACCATATATTTT CAIREQGAPGNTIYF
- - TRBJ2-1 TRBV19 TGTGCCAGTAGTATTTGGGGGCCGAGCTCCTACAATGAGCAGTTCTTC CASSIWGPSSYNEQFF
many - TRBJ2-5 TRBV2 TGTGCCAGCACGTGGGCTAGCAGGGAGACCCAGTACTTC CASTWASRETQYF
- - TRBJ2-7 TRBV3-1 TGTGCCAGCAGCCAAGAGGTCTCGGCTAGTCGACGACGCGAGCAGTACTTC CASSQEVSASRRREQYF
- - TRBJ2-1 TRBV28 TGTGCCAGCACACAAGGGCACAATGAGCAGTTCTTC CASTQGHNEQFF
few - TRBJ1-1 TRBV3-1 TGTGCCAGCAGCCAAGATAGTAGGGGGGGTACTGAAGCTTTCTTT CASSQDSRGGTEAFF
few - TRBJ1-1 TRBV20-1 TGCAGTGCTAGATCCGGGGCCATGAACACTGAAGCTTTCTTT CSARSGAMNTEAFF
many TRBD1 TRBJ2-7 TRBV12-3/TRBV12-4 TGTGCCAGCAGTTCCAGGACAGGGGTTAAGTACGAGCAGTACTTC CASSSRTGVKYEQYF
few - TRBJ2-1 TRBV7-2 TGTGCCAGCAGCTTAGGGACTATCAATCGCAATGAGCAGTTCTTC CASSLGTINRNEQFF
many - TRBJ2-2 TRBV11-2 TGTGCCAGCAGCTTAGGTCGTAGCGCGAACACCGGGGAGCTGTTTTTT CASSLGRSANTGELFF
- - TRBJ2-1 TRBV27 TGTGCCAGCAGTTTATCAGGGGCGGGTGAGCAGTTCTTC CASSLSGAGEQFF